This T cell receptor (beta chain) was sequenced during a study of beta chain features in type 1 diabetes. Averaging about 100 mL, one heparinised blood draw was given by each donor. Purities in excess of 95% were seen in all sorted populations. The investigators reverse transcribed all of the isolated RNA, so they sequenced expressed TCRB transcripts. The table came from immunoSEQ multiplex PCR; TCRdb's copy has only in-frame clones and leaves some out. The sample includes hundreds of thousands of clones, around an eighth of them seen just once. Trimming shortened V by 1 base and J by 7 bases, and 13 bases separated the two germline ends. The CDR3 has 14 residues. Germline CDR1 is SGHTA and CDR2 is FQGNSA. Study outcomes and limitations: Researchers report that Type 1 diabetes patients had moderately but significantly shorter TCRB CDR3s across all four CD4+ subsets.

In this sample, this clone turned up a few times. Its specificity is unknown. Sequenced material: naive CD4+ T cells from blood. The chain has TRBV7-2 and TRBJ1-2; TRBD1 is a possible D gene (5 bases). The source of this sequence is a young man with type 1 diabetes. CDR3 sequence: CASSLGTRGRGYTF. The CDR3 DNA reads TGTGCCAGCAGCTTAGGGACCCGGGGCCGTGGCTACACCTTC.